A selection of T cell receptor beta chains follows, all from one sample in a study of blood T cell repertoires in COVID-19. Using immunoSEQ multiplex PCR, the repertoire was profiled, and TCRdb retains in-frame clones only, with some absent. The data contain some 44,000 clones, approximately 92% of them seen just once; the ten biggest clones take up 12%. Sequenced: peripheral blood. The receptors shown here come from a human donor in a cohort sampled during active COVID-19. Each CDR3 is given with its conserved first and last residue. The D gene is left open where the match is weak. Where a row states a size, it is once, few, many or the class of an expanded clone; other rows omit it.

. TRBJ2-1 TRBV24-1 . TGTGCCACCAGTGTCTCACTCCACAATGAGCAGTTCTTC CATSVSLHNEQFF
TRBD2 TRBJ2-1 TRBV5-8 . TGTGCCAGCAGCTTTTTTTTCGGGACTAGCGTTGGTGAGCAGTTCTTC CASSFFFGTSVGEQFF
. TRBJ2-1 TRBV27 . TGTGCCAGCAACCCAGGGCAGGGAAGGAGTGTTTTCAATGAGCAGTTCTTC CASNPGQGRSVFNEQFF
. TRBJ1-2 TRBV2 . TGTGCCAGCAGTGATTTACAGGCGAACTATGGCTACACCTTC CASSDLQANYGYTF
. TRBJ1-2 TRBV4-3 . TGCGCCAGCAGCCAAGGTCGGACACGTAACTATGGCTACACCTTC CASSQGRTRNYGYTF
TRBD2 TRBJ2-7 TRBV24-1 . TGTGCCACCAGTGATTCCACAGCGGGATCCTACGAGCAGTACTTC CATSDSTAGSYEQYF
. TRBJ2-7 TRBV20-1 . TGCAGTGCGGCGGATCCGTACGAGCAGTACTTC CSAADPYEQYF
TRBD1 TRBJ2-7 TRBV5-6 . TGTGCCAGCAGCATGCCGGGACAGAGGCTCTCCTACGAGCAGTACTTC CASSMPGQRLSYEQYF
TRBD1 TRBJ1-6 TRBV27 . TGTGCCAGCAGTTTATCTGGACAGGCCGGTTCACCCCTCCACTTT CASSLSGQAGSPLHF
. TRBJ2-6 TRBV7-6 . TGTGCCAGCAGCGGACTGTTCTCTGGGGCCAACGTCCTGACTTTC CASSGLFSGANVLTF
TRBD2 TRBJ2-5 TRBV5-1 . TGCGCCAGCAGCTTGGTAGCGGGGGGCCAAGAGACCCAGTACTTC CASSLVAGGQETQYF
TRBD2 TRBJ2-3 TRBV6-2/TRBV6-3 . TGTGCCAGCAGCCCCAGGTTGGCGGGAGTAGCAGATACGCAGTATTTT CASSPRLAGVADTQYF
. TRBJ1-6 TRBV7-2 . TGTGCCAGCAGCCCCTCGGGACACTCAAGAGGTTCACCCCTCCACTTT CASSPSGHSRGSPLHF
. TRBJ1-2 TRBV6-2/TRBV6-3 . TGTGCCAGCAGTTACAACTCGTGGGGGGAAGGCAGCTATGGCTACACCTTC CASSYNSWGEGSYGYTF
. TRBJ2-3 TRBV7-9 . TGTGCCAGCAGCCTCACGGGTGGCACAGATACGCAGTATTTT CASSLTGGTDTQYF
TRBD1 TRBJ2-5 TRBV2 . TGTGCCAGCAATCCAGGACAGGGGGATGAGACCCAGTACTTC CASNPGQGDETQYF
TRBD1 TRBJ2-6 TRBV5-1 . TGCGCCAGCAGCCTGCGGGGGGACAGGGGTTCCTCTGGGGCCAACGTCCTGACTTTC CASSLRGDRGSSGANVLTF
TRBD1 TRBJ2-7 TRBV24-1 . TGTGCCACCAGTGCCCGTCCGGGACAGAGGAAAAGTAGCCGTTACGAGCAGTACTTC CATSARPGQRKSSRYEQYF
TRBD1 TRBJ1-2 TRBV27 . TGTGCCAGCAGTTTAAGCGCAGGGGGCTTAGAAGGCTACACCTTC CASSLSAGGLEGYTF
. TRBJ1-2 TRBV28 . TGTGCCAGCAGGGGGGGCGGGGGCCTAGACTATGGCTACACCTTC CASRGGGGLDYGYTF
. TRBJ1-3 TRBV4-3 . TGCGCCAGCAGCCAAGAGTTCGGGGTCTCTGGAAACACCATATATTTT CASSQEFGVSGNTIYF
. TRBJ1-1 TRBV21-1 once TGTGCCAGCAGCAATGGGCGGGATACTGAAGCTTTCTTT CASSNGRDTEAFF
TRBD1 TRBJ1-4 TRBV2 . TGTGCCAGCAGTGCCAGACAGGGGAGAGGGGAAAAACTGTTTTTT CASSARQGRGEKLFF
. TRBJ1-3 TRBV9 . TGTGCCAGCAGCCCAGTGGGGGGGACGGCTGGAAACACCATATATTTT CASSPVGGTAGNTIYF
TRBD1 TRBJ1-5 TRBV30 . TGTGCCTGGCGTTGGCAGGGGGCAAGAAGCAATCAGCCCCAGCATTTT CAWRWQGARSNQPQHF
TRBD2 TRBJ2-5 TRBV7-2 . TGTGCCAGCAGCTCCCAGGGGGGACTAGCGGGAATAAAGACCCAGTACTTC CASSSQGGLAGIKTQYF
. TRBJ2-7 TRBV3-1/TRBV3-2 . TGTGCCAGCAGCCAAGATCTGTACTACGAGCAGTACTTC CASSQDLYYEQYF
. TRBJ1-5 TRBV4-2 . TGTGCCAGCAGCCGGGGACCACAGGGAAGTGGGCCCCAGCATTTT CASSRGPQGSGPQHF
TRBD1 TRBJ2-2 TRBV28 . TGTGCCAGCAGTTCCCTAAGGGACAGGAGGACCGGGGAGCTGTTTTTT CASSSLRDRRTGELFF
. TRBJ1-2 TRBV19 . TGTGCCAGTCAGCGGGGGGAGCCCTATGGCTACACCTTC CASQRGEPYGYTF
. TRBJ1-6 TRBV5-1 . TGCGCCAGCAGCTTGGCAACGGGGTCACCCCTCCACTTT CASSLATGSPLHF
. TRBJ2-3 TRBV7-9 . TGTGCCAGCAGCTTAGCGGGAGCAGATACGCAGTATTTT CASSLAGADTQYF
TRBD1 TRBJ2-4 TRBV11-2 once TGTGCCAGCAGCTTAGATAAGACCGGGACAGGGAATGCCAAAAACATTCAGTACTTC CASSLDKTGTGNAKNIQYF
TRBD1 TRBJ2-1 TRBV7-2 . TGTGCCAGCAGAACGTCTCAGGGGGCAGGTGAGCAGTTCTTC CASRTSQGAGEQFF
TRBD1 TRBJ1-2 TRBV14 . TGTGCCAGCAGCCTCCTACAGGGGGGCACCGGCTACACCTTC CASSLLQGGTGYTF
. TRBJ2-2 TRBV5-1 . TGCGCCAGCAGCTTGGTTGCCGGCTCGGGCACCGGGGAGCTGTTTTTT CASSLVAGSGTGELFF
TRBD1 TRBJ1-2 TRBV28 . TGTGCCAGCTTATCGGTGGCAGCGGGACAGGGAAACTATGGCTACACCTTC CASLSVAAGQGNYGYTF
. TRBJ1-6 TRBV18 . TGTGCCAGCTCACTCCCCCTCTCACCCCTCCACTTT CASSLPLSPLHF
. TRBJ2-1 TRBV7-2 . TGTGCCAGCAGTCATAGCCATGAGCAGTTCTTC CASSHSHEQFF
TRBD1 TRBJ1-2 TRBV6-2/TRBV6-3 . TGTGCCAGCAGTTACAAAAGGACAGGGGGAAGCTATGGCTACACCTTC CASSYKRTGGSYGYTF
. TRBJ2-5 TRBV9 . TGTGCCAGCAGCGTGGGAGTAGGGGAGACCCAGTACTTC CASSVGVGETQYF
. TRBJ1-1 TRBV5-1 . TGCGCCAGCAGCTTGACAGAAGTTGGTGAAGCTTTCTTT CASSLTEVGEAFF
TRBD1 TRBJ1-1 TRBV18 . TGTGCCAGCTCCGACAGGGTAGGGAACACTGAAGCTTTCTTT CASSDRVGNTEAFF
TRBD2 TRBJ2-2 TRBV4-2 . TGTGCCAGCAGCCTACCGGGGGGGGTGAGGACCGGGGAGCTGTTTTTT CASSLPGGVRTGELFF
. TRBJ1-1 TRBV10-2 . TGCGCCAGCAGTGAGGGCAGATCTGCTTTCTTT CASSEGRSAFF